This TCR beta chain was sequenced in a study of cytomegalovirus exposure and HLA in healthy donors. General study results and limits: A later analysis found most CMV-associated TCR beta chains apparently HLA-restricted.

Primers for the PCR totalled 60 Vbeta and 13 Jbeta. The method was immunoSEQ multiplex PCR; TCRdb's version includes in-frame clones alone and lacks a portion of them. The sample contains about 70,000 clones, over 70% of which appear only once. V was pared by 4 bases and J by 9 bases, with 21 bases of the junction left unmatched. Germline CDR1 and CDR2: SGHNT and YYREEE (reference sequence). This CDR3 is 18 amino acids long. This clone was counted between two and nine times. Its antigen is not known. The sequenced material came from PBMCs. The origin of this receptor is a human donor in good health. The chain uses TRBV5-4 and TRBJ2-1, with 8 bases identical to TRBD2. CDR3 residues: CASSPGFGSGIAYSEQFF. DNA of the CDR3: TGTGCCAGCAGCCCGGGCTTTGGTAGCGGGATTGCGTATAGTGAGCAGTTCTTC.